These 9 T cell receptor beta chains came from one sample sequenced in a study of T cells in localized non-small cell lung cancer. This table comes from immunoSEQ multiplex PCR, and its TCRdb copy is limited to in-frame clones, with some not included. The sample consists of some 11,000 clones, roughly half of them appearing once. Source: lymph node tissue, taken before any cancer treatment. These receptor sequences come from a woman between 40 and 69 years old with stage II squamous cell lung carcinoma.

This clone was counted a few times. The rearrangement uses TRBV30 and TRBJ1-2; D call uncertain. Looked up from germline, CDR1 is GTSNPN and CDR2 is SVGIG (reference sequence). V was shortened by 1 base and J by 9 bases, with 12 bases between the two germline ends. This CDR3 contains 12 residues. The CDR3 loop is CAWSDGIYSYTF. Written as DNA, the CDR3 is TGTGCCTGGAGTGATGGAATATATAGCTACACCTTC.

This chain uses TRBV11-3 with TRBJ1-1; tentative D call: TRBD1 (6 bases). V shed 6 bases and J shed 3 bases, with 17 bases lying between them. The length of the CDR3 is 15 residues. Germline CDR1 is SGHNT and CDR2 is YENEEA. The CDR3 sequence: CASRDRFKWDTEAFF. As DNA, the CDR3 is TGTGCCAGCAGGGACAGATTCAAGTGGGACACTGAAGCTTTCTTT.

The CDR3: CATAQRQFATNEKLFF. In nucleotides, the CDR3 is TGTGCCACGGCCCAGCGGCAGTTTGCAACTAATGAAAAACTGTTTTTT. The chain has TRBV15 and TRBJ1-4, with D unresolved. The CDR3 consists of 16 residues. Germline-derived CDR1 and CDR2 are LNHNV and YYDKDF (reference sequence). V dropped 9 bases and J dropped 0 bases, with 17 bases sitting between them.

The gene calls are TRBV9 and TRBJ2-1; either TRBD1 or TRBD2 may fit D (6 bases each). Germline V gene data show CDR1 as SGDLS and CDR2 as YYNGEE. Trimming shortened V by 5 bases and J by 10 bases, and 19 bases separated the two germline ends. The CDR3 extends over 14 amino acids. The CDR3 DNA is TGTGCCAGCAGTGAAGCGCTGGGGGGCCGCGAGCAGTTCTTC. Protein product: CASSEALGGREQFF.

The gene calls are TRBV16 and TRBJ1-1, with D possibly being TRBD1 (5 bases). Germline CDR1 and CDR2: KGHSY and FQNENV. This CDR3 contains 13 residues. V was pared by 2 bases and J by 10 bases, with 14 bases between. This chain's CDR3 is CASSQGGVSGAFF. CDR3 nucleotide sequence: TGTGCCAGCAGCCAAGGAGGGGTCTCAGGAGCTTTCTTT.

This clone came up a few times. The rearrangement uses TRBV11-3 and TRBJ2-6; D is undetermined. The CDR3 is made up of 15 amino acids. Germline CDR1 is SGHNT and CDR2 is YENEEA. Trimming stripped 5 bases from V and 0 bases from J, with 8 bases between. This CDR3 reads CASSRTLSGANVLTF. Written as DNA, the CDR3 is TGTGCCAGCAGCCGCACCCTCTCTGGGGCCAACGTCCTGACTTTC.

A few counts support this clone. V and J are TRBV6-8 and TRBJ1-2; possible D gene TRBD1, 6 bases. The length of the CDR3 is 13 residues. Germline V gene sequence: CDR1 MNHGY, CDR2 SAAAGT. Trimming took 8 bases from V and 4 from J, leaving 14 bases between them. CDR3 region: CASGQTAAYGYTF. As DNA, the CDR3 is TGTGCCAGCGGACAGACGGCCGCCTATGGCTACACCTTC.

Concerning this clone: The junction departs from the called germline gene at one end, perhaps through a read error. The chain combines TRBV28 with TRBJ1-1; TRBD1 agrees at 11 bases. Germline values: CDR1 MDHEN, CDR2 SYDVKM. CDR3 length: 13 amino acids. Here the CDR3 reads CASSTGQGAETFF. CDR3 coding DNA: TGTGCCAGCAGTACCGGACAGGGGGCTGAAACTTTCTTT.

The CDR3 protein is CASSLGTGNTEAFF. CDR3 in DNA: TGCGCCAGCAGTTTGGGGACAGGGAACACTGAAGCTTTCTTT. The gene calls are TRBV10-1 and TRBJ1-1; 8 nucleotides agree with TRBD1. Losses at the gene ends were 5 bases for V and 1 base for J; bases not matched to a gene: 3. The CDR3 is made up of 14 amino acids. Germline CDR1 reads WNHNN; CDR2 reads SYGVQD (reference sequence).